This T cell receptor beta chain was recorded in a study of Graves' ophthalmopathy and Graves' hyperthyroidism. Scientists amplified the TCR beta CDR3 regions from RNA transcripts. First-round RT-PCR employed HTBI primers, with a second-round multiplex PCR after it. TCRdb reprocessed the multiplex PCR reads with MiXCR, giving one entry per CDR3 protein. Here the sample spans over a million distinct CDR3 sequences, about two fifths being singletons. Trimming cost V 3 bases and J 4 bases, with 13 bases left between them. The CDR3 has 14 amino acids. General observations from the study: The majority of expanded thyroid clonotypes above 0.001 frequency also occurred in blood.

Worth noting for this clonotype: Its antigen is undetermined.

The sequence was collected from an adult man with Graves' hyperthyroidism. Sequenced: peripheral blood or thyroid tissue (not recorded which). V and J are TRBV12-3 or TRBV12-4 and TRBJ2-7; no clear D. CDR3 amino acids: CASSFKPGVYEQYF. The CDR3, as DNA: TGTGCCAGCAGTTTTAAGCCGGGCGTATACGAGCAGTACTTC.